The 13 T cell receptor beta chains given below trace back to one sample, sequenced in a study of blood T cell repertoires in COVID-19. TCRdb keeps only in-frame clones here, not all; method: immunoSEQ multiplex PCR. Found here are about 240,000 clones, roughly 80% of them singletons; the top ten hold roughly a tenth. The sequencing input was peripheral blood. Source of these receptors: a woman older than 75 with acute or convalescent COVID-19.

This chain links TRBV2 with TRBJ2-5, with 7 bases that match TRBD1. The CDR3 spans 15 residues. The V gene end was trimmed by 3 bases and the J gene end by 2 bases; junction bases not matched to a gene: 6. Germline lookup yields CDR1 SNHLY and CDR2 FYNNEI. CDR3 residues: CASSDLGQLQETQYF. Here the CDR3 DNA reads TGTGCCAGCAGTGACCTGGGACAGCTACAAGAGACCCAGTACTTC.

This chain links TRBV7-9 with TRBJ2-1; 9 bases are shared with TRBD2. Germline trimming cut 5 bases from V and 9 bases from J; bases unmatched to any gene: 11. The length of the CDR3 is 15 residues. From germline, CDR1 is SEHNR and CDR2 FQNEAQ (reference sequence). The CDR3 protein is CASSPSGGSGFEQFF. The CDR3 bases are TGTGCCAGCAGCCCGAGCGGGGGGTCCGGGTTTGAGCAGTTCTTC.

This clone was observed a handful of times. Here the CDR3 reads CASSLGGAVGEQYF. The CDR3 region has the DNA TGTGCCAGCAGCCTAGGGGGTGCCGTTGGCGAGCAGTACTTC. The V and J genes are TRBV28 and TRBJ2-7; a weak D match, TRBD1 (6 bases). Trimming shortened V by 6 bases and J by 6 bases, and 18 bases separated the two germline ends. The CDR3 sequence is 14 residues long. Germline loops: CDR1 MDHEN, CDR2 SYDVKM.

CDR3 sequence: CASTQRGTAYGYTF. The CDR3 nucleotides read TGTGCCAGCACCCAAAGGGGGACAGCCTATGGCTACACCTTC. The rearrangement uses TRBV28 and TRBJ1-2, with 7 bases that match TRBD1. V shed 7 bases, J shed 4 bases, and the junction held 9 bases outside the gene matches. The CDR3 is 14 amino acids. Germline lookup yields CDR1 MDHEN and CDR2 SYDVKM.

Only one count was recorded for this clone. The chain links TRBV30 to TRBJ1-5, with 7 bases matching TRBD1. CDR1 and CDR2 from the germline V gene are GTSNPN and SVGIG (reference sequence). The CDR3 consists of 16 residues. With V trimmed by 5 bases and J by 3 bases, 13 bases remained unmatched. CDR3 coding DNA: TGTGCCTGGGGGGCCCCGACAGGGACCCTCAATCAGCCCCAGCATTTT. Its protein is CAWGAPTGTLNQPQHF.

The rearrangement links TRBV12-5 to TRBJ1-2; D possibly corresponds to TRBD1 (6 bases). With 0 bases removed from V and 4 bases from J, the gap between germline ends came to 15 bases. The CDR3 is made up of 16 amino acids. Per germline, CDR1 LGHNT and CDR2 FRNRAP. The CDR3, as DNA: TGTGCTAGTGGTTTGGTTACAGGGACCTCTGGCTATGGCTACACCTTC. It codes for CASGLVTGTSGYGYTF.

This clone was picked up one time. V is TRBV9 and J is TRBJ1-3, with D perhaps matching TRBD1 (5 bases). V lost 7 bases to trimming and J lost 1 base, with 18 bases between them. Germline lookup yields CDR1 SGDLS and CDR2 YYNGEE. The CDR3 covers 16 residues. DNA for the CDR3: TGTGCCAGCGGCTGGTCAGCCCGGGGGTCTGGAAACACCATATATTTT. Protein sequence: CASGWSARGSGNTIYF.

The chain recombines TRBV9 with TRBJ1-3; D might be TRBD1 (5 bases). This CDR3 is 15 amino acids long. The V end lost 3 bases, the J end lost 12 bases, and 22 bases lay between the germline ends. Germline V gene sequence: CDR1 SGDLS, CDR2 YYNGEE. Written as DNA, the CDR3 is TGTGCCAGCAGCGCCACTGACAGCGTCCCCGTGGGCATATATTTT. It translates to CASSATDSVPVGIYF.

The CDR3 DNA reads TGTGCCAGCAGCCTTGATAGCGGTGGTAATCAGCCCCAGCATTTT. Translation gives CASSLDSGGNQPQHF. The chain uses TRBV7-2 and TRBJ1-5; no definite D call. The germline V gene encodes CDR1 SGHTA and CDR2 FQGNSA. CDR3 size: 15 residues. The V end lost 5 bases, the J end lost 4 bases, and 15 bases lay between the germline ends.

The genes are TRBV5-1 and TRBJ2-2, with 9 positions matching TRBD2. Per germline, CDR1 SGHRS and CDR2 YFSETQ. The V segment lost 5 bases and the J segment 2 bases; nucleotides outside the gene matches: 4. The length of the CDR3 is 15 residues. The DNA for the CDR3 is TGCGCCAGCAGGAGCGGGGGGTTCAACACCGGGGAGCTGTTTTTT. This sequence encodes CASRSGGFNTGELFF.

The gene calls are TRBV5-1 and TRBJ1-1; 7 bases are shared with TRBD1. V shed 4 bases and J 1 base; nucleotides not matched to a gene: 10. This CDR3 region has 16 residues. The germline V gene encodes CDR1 SGHRS and CDR2 YFSETQ. CDR3 sequence reads: CASSRETGRKNTEAFF. The CDR3 region has the DNA TGCGCCAGCAGCCGGGAGACAGGGCGCAAGAACACTGAAGCTTTCTTT.

The count of this clone is one. The chain recombines TRBV7-9 with TRBJ1-1, with D possibly being TRBD1 (5 bases). This CDR3 contains 15 residues. V was pared by 2 bases and J by 1 base, with 11 bases between. CDR1 is SEHNR, CDR2 FQNEAQ, per germline (reference sequence). Here the CDR3 DNA reads TGTGCCAGCAGCTTAACGACAGTGACGAACACTGAAGCTTTCTTT. Translated, it gives CASSLTTVTNTEAFF.

The rearrangement uses TRBV3-1 (or the pseudogene TRBV3-2) and TRBJ2-1; no firm D call. Germline-derived CDR1 and CDR2 are LGHDT and YNNKEL (reference sequence). CDR3 length equals 13 residues. The V end was cut by 1 base, the J end by 7 bases, with 8 bases between. The DNA of the CDR3 is TGTGCCAGCAGCCAAGGCTCGGGTAATGAGCAGTTCTTC. Translation: CASSQGSGNEQFF.